One sample yielded the 25 T cell receptor beta chains listed below, sequenced in a study of CD8 T cells in Susac syndrome. After extraction with the RNeasy kit, about 0.45 to 1 ug of the RNA was reverse transcribed using random hexamers. TCRdb reprocessed the immunoSEQ multiplex PCR reads via MiXCR and lists one record per CDR3 protein. The sample has 150,000 or so distinct CDR3 sequences; around 95% are singletons. Sample: CD4+ T cells from PBMCs. All receptors come from a human donor with Susac syndrome.

V is TRBV20-1 and J is TRBJ2-1; D not certain. The V gene lost 3 bases and the J gene lost 0 bases, with 12 bases spanning the gap. The germline gives CDR1 DFQATT, CDR2 SNEGSKA (reference sequence). CDR3 length equals 15 residues. In DNA form, the CDR3 reads TGCAGTGCTAGTCGGCCACAGCTCTCCTACAATGAGCAGTTCTTC. It encodes CSASRPQLSYNEQFF.

A single count supports this clonotype. The chain recombines TRBV20-1 with TRBJ2-1; 11 positions agree with TRBD2. V lost 2 bases, J lost 8 bases, and 5 bases stayed unmatched. This CDR3 spans 14 amino acids. Germline V gene data show CDR1 as DFQATT and CDR2 as SNEGSKA (reference sequence). In DNA, the CDR3 is TGCAGTGCTAGAAAGACTAGCGGGATCGATGAGCAGTTCTTC. Its protein product is CSARKTSGIDEQFF.

V and J are TRBV5-1 and TRBJ2-5; the match to TRBD1 covers 11 bases. The CDR3 is 16 residues long. Germline V CDR1 and CDR2: SGHRS, YFSETQ. Trimming removed 5 bases from V and 5 bases from J; junction bases left unmatched: 11. The CDR3 coding sequence is TGCGCCAGCAGTCCTGAATGGACAGGGGGCGCTGAGACCCAGTACTTC. Protein sequence: CASSPEWTGGAETQYF.

The chain combines TRBV20-1 with TRBJ2-1; maybe TRBD2 (6 bases). From germline, CDR1 is DFQATT and CDR2 SNEGSKA (reference sequence). The ends were cut back, 6 bases at V and 0 bases at J, with 18 bases in the middle. CDR3 size: 16 residues. CDR3 DNA sequence: TGCAGTGCCCTAATGACGGGGGTTCCCTCCTACAATGAGCAGTTCTTC. Amino acids: CSALMTGVPSYNEQFF.

This chain links TRBV13 with TRBJ2-5, with 14 bases that match TRBD2. The CDR3 length is 16 residues. V was clipped by 5 bases and J by 2 bases; unmatched bases: 4. The germline V gene encodes CDR1 PRHDT and CDR2 FYEKMQ (reference sequence). The CDR3 DNA is TGTGCCAGCAGCCATGGGACTAGCGGGAGACAAGAGACCCAGTACTTC. Its protein product is CASSHGTSGRQETQYF.

The rearrangement joins TRBV20-1 to TRBJ2-1; D may be TRBD2 (5 bases). CDR1 is DFQATT, CDR2 SNEGSKA, per germline (reference sequence). Between the trimmed V and J ends, which lost 6 bases and 6 bases, there was a span of 15 bases. The CDR3 contains 13 residues. The CDR3 is CSAPRPGGNEQFF. The CDR3 DNA follows: TGCAGTGCCCCCCGCCCCGGAGGCAATGAGCAGTTCTTC.

V gene TRBV20-1 combines with J gene TRBJ1-1; TRBD1 matches 9 bases. The ends lost 5 bases at V and 5 bases at J; junction bases unmatched: 3. The CDR3 covers 12 residues. The germline V gene has CDR1 DFQATT and CDR2 SNEGSKA (reference sequence). This CDR3 is CSAPDRGTEAFF. DNA for the CDR3: TGCAGTGCTCCGGACAGGGGAACTGAAGCTTTCTTT.

This rearrangement joins TRBV29-1 to TRBJ1-1, with TRBD1 matching 7 bases. V lost 7 bases, J lost 4 bases, and 6 bases stayed unmatched. CDR3 length: 12 amino acids. CDR1 SQVTM and CDR2 ANQGSEA come from the germline V gene. DNA of the CDR3: TGCAGCGGCAGCAGGGGGTTCACTGAAGCTTTCTTT. The encoded protein is CSGSRGFTEAFF.

Only a few counts were recorded for this clonotype. The J gene is TRBJ2-3, the V gene TRBV4-3; D not certain. V was shortened by 0 bases and J by 4 bases, with 8 bases between the two germline ends. The CDR3 spans 14 residues. CDR1 is LGHNA, CDR2 YSLEER, per germline. In nucleotides, the CDR3 is TGCGCCAGCAGCCAAGATCCCAGAGCAGATACGCAGTATTTT. Encoded protein: CASSQDPRADTQYF.

The chain combines TRBV29-1 with TRBJ1-2, with TRBD1 identical over 7 bases. Unmatched junction bases numbered 3, after V lost 6 bases and J lost 2 bases. The CDR3 is made up of 12 amino acids. In germline, CDR1 is SQVTM, CDR2 ANQGSEA. The DNA for the CDR3 is TGCAGCGTCGGGGACAGAAACTATGGCTACACCTTC. It translates to CSVGDRNYGYTF.

V and J are TRBV7-9 and TRBJ2-6; a weak D match, TRBD1 (6 bases). Trimming removed 6 bases from V and 4 bases from J, with 16 bases in between. CDR3 size: 16 residues. CDR1 and CDR2 (germline): SEHNR, FQNEAQ (reference sequence). The CDR3: CASRSLTGMGANVLTF. The CDR3 DNA sequence: TGTGCCAGCAGGTCCTTAACAGGGATGGGGGCCAACGTCCTGACTTTC.

V and J are TRBV20-1 and TRBJ1-4, with D hard to call. Germline assignment: CDR1 DFQATT and CDR2 SNEGSKA (reference sequence). The germline V and J ends were trimmed by 0 bases and 4 bases, with 6 bases remaining between them. This CDR3 has 13 residues. CDR3 region: CSARDANNEKLFF. For the CDR3, the DNA is TGCAGTGCTAGAGATGCCAATAATGAAAAACTGTTTTTT.

The CDR3 nucleotides are TGTGCCTGGAGTGAGGGGCGAAGTGGCTACACCTTC. This encodes CAWSEGRSGYTF. The V gene is TRBV30, the J gene TRBJ1-2, with a possible D match to TRBD1 (5 bases). The CDR3 totals 12 residues. V was shortened by 1 base and J by 7 bases, with 10 bases between the two germline ends. Germline CDR1 reads GTSNPN; CDR2 reads SVGIG (reference sequence). The full variable domain, with the rest looked up from reference TRBV30 and TRBJ1-2, is SQTIHQWPATLVQPVGSPLSLECTVEGTSNPNLYWYRQAAGRGLQLLFYSVGIGQISSEVPQNLSASRPQDRQFILSSKKLLLSDSGFYLCAWSEGRSGYTFGSGTRLTVV.

The chain uses TRBV29-1 and TRBJ2-3; D unresolved. Looked up from germline, CDR1 is SQVTM and CDR2 is ANQGSEA. With 0 bases removed from V and 4 bases from J, the gap between germline ends came to 17 bases. This CDR3 region has 16 residues. In nucleotides, the CDR3 is TGCAGCGTTGAAGATATGGAGTTAGAGGTCCCAGATACGCAGTATTTT. Amino acids: CSVEDMELEVPDTQYF.

This chain connects TRBV9 to TRBJ2-1; a possible D gene is TRBD1 (6 bases). Per the germline V gene, CDR1 is SGDLS and CDR2 is YYNGEE. This CDR3 region has 13 residues. The ends were cut back, 3 bases at V and 3 bases at J, with 7 bases in the middle. Here the CDR3 DNA reads TGTGCCAGCAGCGCGGACAGCTACAATGAGCAGTTCTTC. This gives the protein CASSADSYNEQFF. The full variable domain, its missing parts supplied by reference TRBV9 and TRBJ2-1, is DSGVTQTPKHLITATGQRVTLRCSPRSGDLSVYWYQQSLDQGLQFLIQYYNGEERAKGNILERFSAQQFPDLHSELNLSSLELGDSALYFCASSADSYNEQFFGPGTRLTVL.

In DNA form, the CDR3 reads TGCAGTGCTAGGGGGACTAGTACCTACAATGAGCAGTTCTTC. This translates into CSARGTSTYNEQFF. This chain joins TRBV20-1 and TRBJ2-1; the match to TRBD2 covers 8 bases. The CDR3 covers 14 residues. V was pared by 3 bases and J by 2 bases, with 3 bases of the junction left unmatched. Germline CDR1 and CDR2: DFQATT and SNEGSKA (reference sequence).

The chain joins TRBV30 to TRBJ1-1, with 7 bases fitting TRBD1. Per the germline V gene, CDR1 is GTSNPN and CDR2 is SVGIG (reference sequence). The CDR3 contains 12 residues. V gave up 6 bases and J gave up 4 bases; unmatched junction bases: 5. The CDR3 here is CACQGGLTEAFF. The CDR3, as DNA: TGTGCCTGTCAGGGGGGACTCACTGAAGCTTTCTTT.

The gene calls are TRBV18 and TRBJ1-1; D is possibly TRBD1 (5 bases). The CDR3 covers 18 residues. V dropped 0 bases and J dropped 4 bases, with 21 bases sitting between them. The germline V gene has CDR1 KGHSH and CDR2 LQKENI. This chain's CDR3 is CASSPPPWQGRKGTEAFF. CDR3 nucleotides: TGTGCCAGCTCACCACCTCCTTGGCAGGGTCGAAAGGGCACTGAAGCTTTCTTT.

The rearrangement links TRBV20-1 to TRBJ2-1; TRBD2 agrees at 8 bases. Germline lookup yields CDR1 DFQATT and CDR2 SNEGSKA (reference sequence). The CDR3 is made up of 15 amino acids. J lost 4 bases, V lost 4 bases, and 9 bases had no gene match. The CDR3 here is CSATRGGGGYNEQFF. The CDR3 nucleotides read TGCAGTGCTACCAGGGGAGGCGGGGGGTACAATGAGCAGTTCTTC.

Remarks on this clonotype: The germline gene is not matched at one end of the junction; a read error may be the cause. The chain links TRBV7-7 to TRBJ2-7, with 8 bases identical to TRBD1. This CDR3 is built from 14 residues. Germline V gene data show CDR1 as SSHAT and CDR2 as FNYEAQ (reference sequence). The CDR3: CASSLGAGGNEQYF. CDR3 sequence (DNA): TGTGCTAGCAGCTTAGGAGCAGGGGGCAACGAGCAGTACTTC.

The chain is built from TRBV7-9 and TRBJ2-7, with D perhaps matching TRBD1 or TRBD2 (6 bases each). The CDR3 has 14 amino acids. V lost 4 bases and J lost 0, with 10 bases in between. Per germline, CDR1 SEHNR and CDR2 FQNEAQ (reference sequence). CDR3 residues: CASSYGGGSYEQYF. The CDR3 coding sequence is TGTGCCAGCAGCTACGGGGGCGGCTCCTACGAGCAGTACTTC.

J is TRBJ2-2 and V is TRBV29-1; D call uncertain. The V gene lost 7 bases and the J gene lost 5 bases, with 11 bases spanning the gap. The germline V gene encodes CDR1 SQVTM and CDR2 ANQGSEA. This CDR3 is built from 12 residues. The CDR3 nucleotides read TGCAGCGCCGCGTGGCAGACCGGGGAGCTGTTTTTT. Translating gives CSAAWQTGELFF.

The V gene is TRBV18, the J gene TRBJ2-7, with 9 nucleotides matching TRBD1. The CDR3 is made up of 13 amino acids. With 3 bases clipped from V and 5 bases from J, the junction kept 2 bases outside the gene matches. Per germline, CDR1 KGHSH and CDR2 LQKENI. The CDR3 spells CASSPDRGNEQYF. Written as DNA, the CDR3 is TGTGCCAGCTCACCGGACAGGGGAAACGAGCAGTACTTC.

The genes are TRBV20-1 and TRBJ2-5; 8 positions match TRBD1. Trimming cost V 1 base and J 2 bases; bases outside gene matches: 6. Germline V gene lookup returns CDR1 DFQATT and CDR2 SNEGSKA (reference sequence). The CDR3 has 15 residues. CDR3 bases: TGCAGTGCTAGAGTTCCAGGGGGCAGACAAGAGACCCAGTACTTC. Translation: CSARVPGGRQETQYF.

This chain connects TRBV24-1 to TRBJ1-6; TRBD1 aligns across 7 bases. The CDR3 length is 12 residues. Trimming at V came to 5 bases and at J to 16 bases, leaving 7 bases not matched to a gene. Germline V gene sequence: CDR1 KGHDR, CDR2 SFDVKD. CDR3: CATSASTGPLHF. The CDR3 coding sequence is TGTGCCACCAGTGCCTCGACAGGGCCACTCCACTTT.